One and the same sample provided the 17 T cell receptor beta chains below, sequenced in a study of OX40 agonist ivuxolimab in advanced cancers. Some clones are missing from TCRdb's copy, which holds only in-frame ones; the method was immunoSEQ multiplex PCR. The sample holds some 71,000 clones; roughly 80% are singletons and the top ten take 7.9%. Sequences were derived from CD4+ or CD8+ T cells sorted from blood, sampled in a trial of the OX40 agonist ivuxolimab. The source is an adult with an advanced solid tumor such as melanoma, head and neck, liver or kidney cancer.

As for this clone: One junction end does not reproduce the germline sequence, and a read error may be involved. This rearrangement joins TRBV6-5 to TRBJ2-7; TRBD1 agrees at 7 bases. CDR1 MNHEY and CDR2 SVGAGI come from the germline V gene. The CDR3 loop spans 14 amino acids. Written as DNA, the CDR3 is TGTGCCATCAGTGAGTGGCAGGGGGCCTACGAGCAGTACTTC. Translated, it gives CAISEWQGAYEQYF.

This sequence joins TRBV5-1 and TRBJ2-7; 9 bases map to TRBD1. V lost 0 bases and J lost 2; bases outside the gene matches: 6. The CDR3 runs to 16 residues. The germline V gene encodes CDR1 SGHRS and CDR2 YFSETQ. CDR3 sequence reads: CASSLDLGQGPYEQYF. The CDR3 DNA reads TGCGCCAGCAGCTTGGATCTGGGACAGGGCCCCTACGAGCAGTACTTC.

J is TRBJ2-1 and V is TRBV2, with 9 bases matching TRBD1. This CDR3 is built from 13 residues. Germline lookup yields CDR1 SNHLY and CDR2 FYNNEI. V was pared by 6 bases and J by 7 bases, with 4 bases of the junction left unmatched. This CDR3 is CASSGQGLNEQFF. Here the CDR3 DNA reads TGTGCCAGCAGCGGACAGGGGTTAAATGAGCAGTTCTTC.

This clone has just one count. The CDR3 region has the DNA TGTGCCAGCAGCTACACTGGGGGACCTTACTACGAGCAGTACTTC. The encoded protein is CASSYTGGPYYEQYF. The chain employs TRBV7-3 and TRBJ2-7; the D call may be TRBD1 or TRBD2 (5 bases each). This CDR3 contains 15 residues. In germline, CDR1 is SGHTA, CDR2 FQGTGA. The ends were cut back, 4 bases at V and 3 bases at J, with 16 bases in the middle.

The V call is TRBV27, the J call TRBJ1-6; TRBD1 is a possible D gene (6 bases). Trimming stripped 3 bases from V and 7 bases from J, with 10 bases between. This CDR3 has 14 residues. CDR1 MNHEY and CDR2 SMNVEV come from the germline V gene (reference sequence). In DNA form, the CDR3 reads TGTGCCAGCAGTTTCGGGGGCCGGAATTCACCCCTCCACTTT. It translates to CASSFGGRNSPLHF.

The V call is TRBV18, the J call TRBJ2-5; D unclear. Germline V gene sequence: CDR1 KGHSH, CDR2 LQKENI. The CDR3 has 13 residues. With 1 base removed from V and 5 bases from J, the gap between germline ends came to 8 bases. The CDR3 loop is CASSPRRDETQYF. CDR3 DNA sequence: TGTGCCAGCTCACCACGAAGGGATGAGACCCAGTACTTC.

The chain employs TRBV19 and TRBJ2-2, with D possibly TRBD1 on 6 matching bases. The germline V and J ends were trimmed by 5 bases and 0 bases, with 10 bases remaining between them. CDR3 length: 15 residues. Germline assignment: CDR1 LNHDA and CDR2 SQIVND (reference sequence). CDR3 nucleotides: TGTGCCAGTAGTGGTGGACAGTCGAACACCGGGGAGCTGTTTTTT. This gives the protein CASSGGQSNTGELFF.

CDR3 sequence (DNA): TGTGCCAGCAGCCACGGTCCGGGGGCGACCTATGGCTACACCTTC. It yields the protein CASSHGPGATYGYTF. The rearrangement links TRBV9 to TRBJ1-2, with D tentatively TRBD1 (6 bases). Trimming removed 4 bases from V and 4 bases from J, with 17 bases in between. From germline, CDR1 is SGDLS and CDR2 YYNGEE. The CDR3 is 15 residues long.

The rearrangement links TRBV7-2 to TRBJ1-2, with 9 bases fitting TRBD1. V dropped 4 bases and J dropped 9; count of bases not matched to a gene: 9. This CDR3 region has 14 residues. Germline CDR1 is SGHTA and CDR2 is FQGNSA. In DNA, the CDR3 is TGTGCCAGCAGCTCCCCGGGACAGGGAACGCGCTACACCTTC. Residues: CASSSPGQGTRYTF.

The genes are TRBV7-8 and TRBJ2-5, with 8 bases lining up with TRBD1. After removal of 5 bases from V and 3 bases from J, the junction contained 8 bases not matched to a gene. Germline V gene data show CDR1 as SGHVS and CDR2 as FQNEAQ. CDR3 size: 15 residues. CDR3 loop: CASSIQGAAKETQYF. DNA of the CDR3: TGTGCCAGCAGCATCCAGGGGGCGGCAAAAGAGACCCAGTACTTC.

V gene TRBV7-2 combines with J gene TRBJ2-7; D might be TRBD1 or TRBD2, each matching 5 bases. Trimming cost V 1 base and J 5 bases, with 12 bases left between them. The length of the CDR3 is 14 residues. The germline gives CDR1 SGHTA, CDR2 FQGNSA. The chain's CDR3 is CASSLGDQGNEQYF. The CDR3 bases are TGTGCCAGCAGCTTAGGGGACCAAGGCAACGAGCAGTACTTC.

V is TRBV19 and J is TRBJ2-5, with D unresolved. Germline CDR1 LNHDA, CDR2 SQIVND (reference sequence). Trimming cost V 3 bases and J 5 bases, with 10 bases left between them. CDR3 length: 13 residues. The CDR3 region has the DNA TGTGCCAGTAGTATCCGTCCGGCGGAGACCCAGTACTTC. This codes for CASSIRPAETQYF.

In its sample, this clone was seen a few times. The chain recombines TRBV5-5 with TRBJ1-2, with D unresolved. Deletions cut 2 bases from V and 6 bases from J, with 8 bases between. Germline V gene lookup returns CDR1 SGHKS and CDR2 YYEKEE (reference sequence). CDR3 length: 12 amino acids. This CDR3 reads CASSFWGDGYTF. DNA for the CDR3: TGTGCCAGCAGCTTTTGGGGAGATGGCTACACCTTC.

The chain has TRBV15 and TRBJ2-1; 9 positions match TRBD1. Germline V lookup: CDR1 LNHNV, CDR2 YYDKDF (reference sequence). V dropped 0 bases and J dropped 10; count of bases not matched to a gene: 4. This CDR3 is 14 amino acids long. The CDR3 sequence: CATSRDNDRGEQFF. The DNA for the CDR3 is TGTGCCACCAGCAGAGATAATGACAGGGGGGAGCAGTTCTTC.

The J gene is TRBJ1-3, the V gene TRBV4-2; 7 bases agree with TRBD1. V gave up 1 base and J gave up 2 bases; unmatched junction bases: 2. The germline V gene encodes CDR1 LGHNA and CDR2 YNFKEQ. This CDR3 spans 15 amino acids. The CDR3 spells CASSQVTGAGNTIYF. CDR3 DNA sequence: TGTGCCAGCAGCCAAGTCACAGGGGCTGGAAACACCATATATTTT.

The genes are TRBV19 and TRBJ1-1; D not resolved. From germline, CDR1 is LNHDA and CDR2 SQIVND (reference sequence). The CDR3 has 15 residues. The ends were cut back, 6 bases at V and 3 bases at J, with 17 bases in the middle. The chain's CDR3 is CASSHPRGTDTEAFF. DNA of the CDR3: TGTGCCAGTAGCCACCCCCGGGGTACGGACACTGAAGCTTTCTTT.

This clone was counted a single time. This sequence joins TRBV25-1 and TRBJ2-3; 9 bases agree with TRBD1. The junction had 5 bases not matched to a gene; V was cut back by 5 bases and J by 2 bases. Germline lookup yields CDR1 MGHDK and CDR2 SYGVNS. CDR3 length: 15 amino acids. The CDR3: CASSLQGALTDTQYF. CDR3 nucleotides: TGTGCCAGCAGTCTACAGGGGGCCCTCACAGATACGCAGTATTTT.